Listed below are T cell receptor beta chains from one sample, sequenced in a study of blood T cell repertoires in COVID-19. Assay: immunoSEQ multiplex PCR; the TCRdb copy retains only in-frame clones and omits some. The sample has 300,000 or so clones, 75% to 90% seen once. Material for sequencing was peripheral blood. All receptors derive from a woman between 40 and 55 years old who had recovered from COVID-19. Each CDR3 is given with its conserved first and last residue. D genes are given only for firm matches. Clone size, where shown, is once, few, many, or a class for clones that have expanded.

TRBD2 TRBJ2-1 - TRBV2 CASSSQGGAYNEQFF TGTGCCAGCAGTTCCCAGGGAGGGGCCTACAATGAGCAGTTCTTC
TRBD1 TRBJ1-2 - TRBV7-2 CASSLSPNRGDGYTF TGTGCCAGCAGCTTATCACCAAACAGGGGGGATGGCTACACCTTC
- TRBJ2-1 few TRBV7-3 CASSPSLARPQFF TGTGCCAGCAGCCCGAGCCTAGCTCGACCTCAGTTCTTC
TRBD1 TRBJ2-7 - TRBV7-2 CASSLRTGSYEQYF TGTGCCAGCAGCCTGAGGACAGGGTCCTACGAGCAGTACTTC
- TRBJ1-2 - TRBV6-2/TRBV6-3 CASTPVVGGHYGYTF TGTGCCAGCACCCCGGTAGTCGGGGGGCACTATGGCTACACCTTC
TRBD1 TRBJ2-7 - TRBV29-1 CSVAGTVSYEQYF TGCAGCGTTGCTGGGACAGTCTCCTACGAGCAGTACTTC
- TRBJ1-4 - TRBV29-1 CSVMGLPGNEKLFF TGCAGCGTGATGGGACTTCCCGGGAATGAAAAACTGTTTTTT
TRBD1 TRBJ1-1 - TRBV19 CASSGLGHTGGIEAFF TGTGCCAGTAGTGGCCTTGGCCACACAGGGGGGATTGAAGCTTTCTTT
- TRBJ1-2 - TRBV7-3 CASSYDGYGYTF TGTGCCAGCAGCTACGACGGGTATGGCTACACCTTC
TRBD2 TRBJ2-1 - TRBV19 CASSRLAGARYNEQFF TGTGCCAGTAGCAGACTAGCGGGGGCTCGCTACAATGAGCAGTTCTTC
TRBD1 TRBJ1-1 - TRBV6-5 CASSFYRGRDTEAFF TGTGCCAGCAGTTTCTACAGGGGGCGCGACACTGAAGCTTTCTTT
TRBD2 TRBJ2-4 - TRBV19 CASSPQGSASGGSQLAKNIQYF TGTGCCAGTAGCCCCCAGGGCTCGGCTAGCGGGGGGTCCCAACTAGCCAAAAACATTCAGTACTTC
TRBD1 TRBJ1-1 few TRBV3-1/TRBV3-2 CASSQESGTDLNTEAFF TGTGCCAGCAGCCAAGAGTCGGGGACAGACCTCAACACTGAAGCTTTCTTT
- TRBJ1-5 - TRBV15 CATSRGVAGNQPQHF TGTGCCACCAGCAGAGGTGTGGCAGGGAATCAGCCCCAGCATTTT
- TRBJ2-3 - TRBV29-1 CSVPGDTQYF TGCAGCGTCCCCGGGGATACGCAGTATTTT
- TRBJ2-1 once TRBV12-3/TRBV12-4 CASSLISRGEQFF TGTGCCAGCAGTTTAATTAGCAGGGGTGAGCAGTTCTTC
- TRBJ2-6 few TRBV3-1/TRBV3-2 CASSVLADSGANVLTF TGTGCCAGCAGTGTATTAGCTGACTCTGGGGCCAACGTCCTGACTTTC
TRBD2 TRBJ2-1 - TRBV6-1 CASSERPSGVYNEQFF TGTGCCAGCAGTGAACGGCCTAGCGGAGTCTACAATGAGCAGTTCTTC
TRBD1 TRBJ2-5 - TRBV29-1 CSASRGLETQYF TGCAGCGCCTCGAGGGGGCTGGAGACCCAGTACTTC
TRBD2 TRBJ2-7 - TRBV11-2 CASGVSGGGPYEQYF TGTGCCAGCGGGGTCAGCGGGGGGGGCCCCTACGAGCAGTACTTC
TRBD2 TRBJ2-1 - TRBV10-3 CAISPSGGSYNEQFF TGTGCCATCAGTCCTAGCGGGGGGTCCTACAATGAGCAGTTCTTC
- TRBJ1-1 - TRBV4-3 CASSQATEGLNTEAFF TGCGCCAGCAGCCAGGCGACGGAGGGTTTGAACACTGAAGCTTTCTTT
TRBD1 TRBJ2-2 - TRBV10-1 CASSGHRGRDTGELFF TGCGCCAGCAGTGGCCACAGGGGGCGCGACACCGGGGAGCTGTTTTTT
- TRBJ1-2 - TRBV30 CACSWAGVDLSGGYTF TGTGCCTGTTCTTGGGCAGGGGTGGACCTATCCGGTGGCTACACCTTC
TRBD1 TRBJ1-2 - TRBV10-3 CAISAPRGTGLYGYTF TGTGCCATCAGTGCTCCCCGGGGGACAGGGCTCTATGGCTACACCTTC
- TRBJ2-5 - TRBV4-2 CASSQEWTIQETQYF TGTGCCAGCAGCCAAGAGTGGACTATCCAAGAGACCCAGTACTTC
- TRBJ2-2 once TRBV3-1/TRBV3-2 CASSQADTNTGELFF TGTGCCAGCAGCCAAGCGGACACCAACACCGGGGAGCTGTTTTTT
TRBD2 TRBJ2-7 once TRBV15 CATSRGATSGVLGYEQYF TGTGCCACCAGCAGAGGCGCGACTAGCGGGGTGCTCGGGTACGAGCAGTACTTC
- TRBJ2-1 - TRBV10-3 CAITLDTEENEQFF TGTGCCATCACCCTTGACACCGAAGAGAATGAGCAGTTCTTC
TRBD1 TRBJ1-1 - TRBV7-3 CASSPKGTGGGLSTEAFF TGTGCCAGCAGCCCCAAAGGGACAGGGGGCGGATTGAGCACTGAAGCTTTCTTT
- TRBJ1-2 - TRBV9 CASSAGFREPLF TGTGCCAGCAGCGCAGGGTTCCGGGAGCCACTCTTC
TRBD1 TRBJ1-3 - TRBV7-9 CASTPGYRGGNTIYF TGTGCCAGCACCCCAGGGTACAGGGGGGGAAACACCATATATTTT
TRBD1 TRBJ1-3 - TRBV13 CASSTVDRGRTGGNTIYF TGTGCCAGCAGCACTGTGGACAGGGGGCGAACTGGTGGAAACACCATATATTTT
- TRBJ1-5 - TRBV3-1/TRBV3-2 CASSQDRSEPQHF TGTGCCAGCAGCCAAGATCGTTCTGAGCCCCAGCATTTT
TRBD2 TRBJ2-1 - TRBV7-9 CASSRLAGGLDNEQFF TGTGCCAGCAGCCGCTTAGCCGGGGGGTTGGACAATGAGCAGTTCTTC
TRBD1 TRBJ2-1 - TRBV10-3 CALGTVSGNEQFF TGTGCCCTCGGGACAGTCTCGGGTAATGAGCAGTTCTTC
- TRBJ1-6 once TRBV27 CASSFGLSYSPLHF TGTGCCAGCAGTTTCGGGTTGTCATATTCACCCCTCCACTTT
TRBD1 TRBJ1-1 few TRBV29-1 CSVDRALNTEAFF TGCAGCGTCGACAGGGCACTGAACACTGAAGCTTTCTTT
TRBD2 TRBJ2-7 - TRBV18 CASSRLAGSYEQYF TGTGCCAGCTCTCGACTAGCGGGGTCCTACGAGCAGTACTTC
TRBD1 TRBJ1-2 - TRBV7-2 CASSRQGYGYTF TGTGCCAGCAGCAGACAGGGCTATGGCTACACCTTC
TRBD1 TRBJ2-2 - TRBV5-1 CASSLAGQGASGELFF TGCGCCAGCAGCTTGGCTGGGCAGGGGGCGTCCGGGGAGCTGTTTTTT
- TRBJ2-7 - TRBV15 CATSNRQAVIDEQYF TGTGCCACCAGCAACCGACAGGCAGTCATCGACGAGCAGTACTTC